The 18 T cell receptor beta chains reported below all come from one sample, sequenced in a study of T-cell memory formation after mild COVID-19. TCRdb reprocessed the 5' RACE reads via MiXCR and lists one record per CDR3 protein. This sample has roughly 610,000 distinct CDR3 sequences, with 15% to 20% found just once. Sequenced input: PBMCs or a T cell subset sorted from them (not recorded which). These receptors all come from an adult woman who had mild COVID-19 (a few samples of this study predate the infection). Cell type and time point are not known.

The genes are TRBV24-1 and TRBJ2-7; 10 bases fit TRBD2. This CDR3 has 15 amino acids. V shed 4 bases and J 5 bases; nucleotides not matched to a gene: 7. Germline values: CDR1 KGHDR, CDR2 SFDVKD. CDR3 DNA sequence: TGTGCCACCAGTGAAGCGGCTAGCGGGAGCCACGAGCAGTACTTC. This translates into CATSEAASGSHEQYF.

J is TRBJ1-1 and V is TRBV20-1, with a possible D match to TRBD1 (5 bases). The CDR3 has 13 amino acids. Germline V gives CDR1 DFQATT, CDR2 SNEGSKA (reference sequence). Between the trimmed V and J ends, which lost 0 bases and 7 bases, there was a span of 12 bases. The CDR3 nucleotides are TGCAGTGCTAGAGAGGGGGGGAGTTATGAAGCTTTCTTT. It yields the protein CSAREGGSYEAFF.

The chain is built from TRBV12-3 or TRBV12-4 and TRBJ1-2; D is unresolved. V was trimmed by 6 bases and J by 4 bases, leaving 12 bases between them. This CDR3 is 13 amino acids long. The CDR3 here is CASRLDITYGYTF. CDR3 nucleotides: TGTGCCAGCAGACTAGACATTACCTATGGCTACACCTTC.

The table lists this clonotype with a few counts. The chain uses TRBV27 and TRBJ1-1; D not certain. Germline lookup yields CDR1 MNHEY and CDR2 SMNVEV (reference sequence). V was shortened by 4 bases and J by 4 bases, with 10 bases between the two germline ends. CDR3 size: 13 residues. Written as DNA, the CDR3 is TGTGCCAGCAGTTCCCGAGGATTCACTGAAGCTTTCTTT. It specifies CASSSRGFTEAFF.

This clonotype turned up a few times. The V and J genes are TRBV7-9 and TRBJ1-2; 7 positions agree with TRBD1. Germline V CDR1 and CDR2: SEHNR, FQNEAQ (reference sequence). V gave up 5 bases and J gave up 4 bases; unmatched junction bases: 13. CDR3 length equals 16 residues. The DNA for the CDR3 is TGTGCCAGCAGCCCGGATCTGACAGGGTTCTTCTATGGCTACACCTTC. It codes for CASSPDLTGFFYGYTF.

This clonotype appeared a few times. V is TRBV29-1 and J is TRBJ1-2; TRBD1 might be the D (5 bases). Trimming stripped 5 bases from V and 1 base from J, with 14 bases between. This CDR3 region has 14 residues. Germline CDR1 reads SQVTM; CDR2 reads ANQGSEA. In DNA, the CDR3 is TGCAGCGTTTCCCGGACACCATTTAACTATGGCTACACCTTC. Translated, it gives CSVSRTPFNYGYTF.

The rearrangement joins TRBV7-9 to TRBJ2-2; 9 positions match TRBD2. The CDR3 is 16 amino acids. Germline trimming cut 4 bases from V and 1 base from J; bases unmatched to any gene: 4. In germline, CDR1 is SEHNR, CDR2 FQNEAQ (reference sequence). In DNA, the CDR3 is TGTGCCAGCAGCTCTCGACTAGCGGTGAACACCGGGGAGCTGTTTTTT. Translation gives CASSSRLAVNTGELFF.

The rearrangement joins TRBV6-5 to TRBJ1-2; perhaps TRBD1 as D (5 bases). V lost 0 bases and J lost 8, with 10 bases in between. Per germline, CDR1 MNHEY and CDR2 SVGAGI. CDR3 length: 13 amino acids. The DNA for the CDR3 is TGTGCCAGCAGTTACTCGGGGGAGCGCGGCTACACCTTC. This sequence encodes CASSYSGERGYTF.

The gene calls are TRBV7-8 and TRBJ1-5; D remains unclear. V lost 0 bases, J lost 0 bases, and 9 bases lay in between. Germline V gene lookup returns CDR1 SGHVS and CDR2 FQNEAQ. The CDR3 sequence is 16 residues long. The CDR3 DNA follows: TGTGCCAGCAGCTTAGCGCGCGGGGATAGCAATCAGCCCCAGCATTTT. Amino acid sequence: CASSLARGDSNQPQHF.

This clonotype was seen a few times. The genes are TRBV3-1 and TRBJ2-3; 12 bases match TRBD2. There are 17 residues in the CDR3. Per germline, CDR1 LGHDT and CDR2 YNNKEL (reference sequence). J gave up 0 bases and V 1 base, and 2 bases lay outside the gene matches. CDR3 in DNA: TGTGCCAGCAGCCAAGCTGGGACTAGCGGGAGCACAGATACGCAGTATTTT. Translating it yields CASSQAGTSGSTDTQYF.

The chain uses TRBV15 and TRBJ2-1; 11 nucleotides match TRBD2. V gave up 2 bases and J gave up 0 bases; unmatched junction bases: 3. The CDR3 length is 17 residues. Germline V CDR1 and CDR2: LNHNV, YYDKDF (reference sequence). The CDR3 reads CATSRRSGGASYNEQFF. Written as DNA, the CDR3 is TGTGCCACCAGCAGACGTAGCGGGGGGGCCTCCTACAATGAGCAGTTCTTC.

The chain couples TRBV2 to TRBJ2-7, with D perhaps TRBD1 (5 bases). V was clipped by 4 bases and J by 1 base, with 11 bases between them. Germline V CDR1 and CDR2: SNHLY, FYNNEI. CDR3 length equals 14 residues. In nucleotides, the CDR3 is TGTGCCAGCAGTGTCAGGGCGGTTTCCTACGAGCAGTACTTC. Translation gives CASSVRAVSYEQYF.

This clonotype was observed a handful of times. The chain combines TRBV7-6 with TRBJ1-5; D remains unclear. Trimming took 0 bases from V and 4 from J, leaving 13 bases between them. The CDR3 is made up of 16 amino acids. Germline CDR1 and CDR2: SGHVS and FNYEAQ. CDR3 protein: CASSLAPGPTNQPQHF. The CDR3 coding sequence is TGTGCCAGCAGCTTAGCCCCGGGCCCCACAAATCAGCCCCAGCATTTT.

V gene TRBV12-3 or TRBV12-4 combines with J gene TRBJ1-3; no reliable D call. This CDR3 has 15 amino acids. Between the trimmed V and J ends, which lost 2 bases and 0 bases, there was a span of 8 bases. CDR3 amino acids: CASSLNSFSGNTIYF. The DNA for the CDR3 is TGTGCCAGCAGTTTAAACAGTTTCTCTGGAAACACCATATATTTT.

There are a few counts of this clonotype. This sequence joins TRBV24-1 and TRBJ2-1; D possibly corresponds to TRBD2 (6 bases). Germline lookup yields CDR1 KGHDR and CDR2 SFDVKD. V was pared by 5 bases and J by 8 bases, with 12 bases between. The CDR3 covers 13 residues. The CDR3 is CATSVAWGDEQFF. The CDR3 DNA sequence: TGTGCCACCAGTGTAGCGTGGGGGGATGAGCAGTTCTTC.

This clonotype was picked up a small number of times. The chain employs TRBV6-6 and TRBJ1-1, with D perhaps TRBD1 (6 bases). Trimming pared 6 bases from V and 5 bases from J, leaving 16 bases between. This CDR3 is built from 14 residues. Germline V gives CDR1 MNHNY, CDR2 SVGAGI (reference sequence). The CDR3 coding sequence is TGTGCCAGCAGCCCCTGGCAGGGGATGACTGAAGCTTTCTTT. It is translated as CASSPWQGMTEAFF.

This clonotype was recorded once. This chain links TRBV27 with TRBJ1-5; D is ambiguous. V was pared by 3 bases and J by 5 bases, with 17 bases between. CDR1 is MNHEY and CDR2 is SMNVEV in the germline V gene (reference sequence). The CDR3 loop spans 16 amino acids. The CDR3 region is CASSFSAPGGHQPQHF. CDR3 in DNA: TGTGCCAGCAGTTTTTCGGCCCCCGGAGGCCATCAGCCCCAGCATTTT.

This clonotype has a handful of counts. The chain employs TRBV12-3 or TRBV12-4 and TRBJ1-3; maybe TRBD1 (5 bases). V gave up 4 bases and J gave up 0 bases, with 10 bases separating them. The CDR3 totals 15 residues. CDR3 nucleotides: TGTGCCAGCAGTTATGGGACTTTCTCTGGAAACACCATATATTTT. The encoded protein is CASSYGTFSGNTIYF.